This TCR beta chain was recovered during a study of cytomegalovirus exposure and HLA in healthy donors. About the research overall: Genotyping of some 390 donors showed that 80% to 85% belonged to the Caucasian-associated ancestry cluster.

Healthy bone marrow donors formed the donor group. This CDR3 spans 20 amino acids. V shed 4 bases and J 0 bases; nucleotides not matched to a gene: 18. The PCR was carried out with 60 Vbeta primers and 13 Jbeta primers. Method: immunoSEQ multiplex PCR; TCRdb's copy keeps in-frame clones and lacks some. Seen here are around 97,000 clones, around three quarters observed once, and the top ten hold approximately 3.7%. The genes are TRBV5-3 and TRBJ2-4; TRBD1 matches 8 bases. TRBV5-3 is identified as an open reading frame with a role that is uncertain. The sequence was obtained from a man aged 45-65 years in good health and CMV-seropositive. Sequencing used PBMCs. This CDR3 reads CARSILTGEVPYSAKNIQYF. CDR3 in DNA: TGTGCCAGAAGCATATTGACAGGGGAAGTACCTTACTCAGCCAAAAACATTCAGTACTTC.